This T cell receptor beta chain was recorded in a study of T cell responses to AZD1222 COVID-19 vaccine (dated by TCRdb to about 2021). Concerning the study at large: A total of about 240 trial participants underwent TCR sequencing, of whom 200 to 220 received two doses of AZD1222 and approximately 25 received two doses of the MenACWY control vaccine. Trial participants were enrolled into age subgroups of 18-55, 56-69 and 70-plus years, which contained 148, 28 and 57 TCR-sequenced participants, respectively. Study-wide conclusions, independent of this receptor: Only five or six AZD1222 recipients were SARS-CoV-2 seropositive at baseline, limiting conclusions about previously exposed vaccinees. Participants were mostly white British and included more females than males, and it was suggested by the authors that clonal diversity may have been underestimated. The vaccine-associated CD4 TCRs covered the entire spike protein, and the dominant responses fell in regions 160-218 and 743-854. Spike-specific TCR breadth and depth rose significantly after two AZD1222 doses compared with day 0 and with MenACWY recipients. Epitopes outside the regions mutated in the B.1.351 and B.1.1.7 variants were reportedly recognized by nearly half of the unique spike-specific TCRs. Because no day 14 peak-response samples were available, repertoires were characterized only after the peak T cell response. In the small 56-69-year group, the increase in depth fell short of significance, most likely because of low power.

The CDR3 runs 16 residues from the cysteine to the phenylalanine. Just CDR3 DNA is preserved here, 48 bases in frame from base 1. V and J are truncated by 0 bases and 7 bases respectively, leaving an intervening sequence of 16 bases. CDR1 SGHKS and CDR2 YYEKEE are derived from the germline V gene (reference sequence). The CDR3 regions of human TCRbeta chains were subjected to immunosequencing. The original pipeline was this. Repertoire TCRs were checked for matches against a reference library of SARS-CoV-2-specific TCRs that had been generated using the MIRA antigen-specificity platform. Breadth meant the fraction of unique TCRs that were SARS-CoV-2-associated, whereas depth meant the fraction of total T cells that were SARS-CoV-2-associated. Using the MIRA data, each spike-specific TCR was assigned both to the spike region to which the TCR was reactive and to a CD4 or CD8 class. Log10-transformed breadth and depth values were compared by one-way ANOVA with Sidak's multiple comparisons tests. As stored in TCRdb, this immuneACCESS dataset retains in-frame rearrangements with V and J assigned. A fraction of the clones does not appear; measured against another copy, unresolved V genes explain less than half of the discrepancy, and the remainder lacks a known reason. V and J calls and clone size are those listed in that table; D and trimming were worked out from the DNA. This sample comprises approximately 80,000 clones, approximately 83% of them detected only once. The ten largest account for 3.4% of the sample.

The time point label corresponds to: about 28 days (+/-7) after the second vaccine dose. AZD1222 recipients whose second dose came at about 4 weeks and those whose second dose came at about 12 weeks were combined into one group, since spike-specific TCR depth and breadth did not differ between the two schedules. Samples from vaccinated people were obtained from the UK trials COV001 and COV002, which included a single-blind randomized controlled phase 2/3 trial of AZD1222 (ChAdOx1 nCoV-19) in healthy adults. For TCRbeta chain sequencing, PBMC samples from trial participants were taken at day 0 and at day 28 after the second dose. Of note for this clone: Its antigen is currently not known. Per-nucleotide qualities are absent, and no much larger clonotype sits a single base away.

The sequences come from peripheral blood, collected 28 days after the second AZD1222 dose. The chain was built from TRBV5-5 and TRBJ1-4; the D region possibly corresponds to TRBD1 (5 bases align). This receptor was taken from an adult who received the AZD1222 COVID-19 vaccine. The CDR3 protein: CASSLGLGTGSEKLFF. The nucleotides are TGTGCCAGCAGCTTGGGCCTGGGAACAGGAAGTGAAAAACTGTTTTTT.